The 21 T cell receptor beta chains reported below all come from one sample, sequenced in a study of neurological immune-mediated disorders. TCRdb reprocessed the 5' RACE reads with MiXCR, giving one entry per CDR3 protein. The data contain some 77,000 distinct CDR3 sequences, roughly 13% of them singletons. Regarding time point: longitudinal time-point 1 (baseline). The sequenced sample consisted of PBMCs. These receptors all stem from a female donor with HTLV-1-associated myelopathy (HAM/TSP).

The CDR3: CSARGLANTDTQYF. The CDR3 nucleotides are TGCAGTGCTAGGGGACTAGCGAATACAGATACGCAGTATTTT. The chain couples TRBV20-1 to TRBJ2-3, with 10 bases that match TRBD2. CDR3 size: 14 residues. J gave up 3 bases and V 3 bases, and 3 bases lay outside the gene matches. Germline CDR1 DFQATT, CDR2 SNEGSKA (reference sequence).

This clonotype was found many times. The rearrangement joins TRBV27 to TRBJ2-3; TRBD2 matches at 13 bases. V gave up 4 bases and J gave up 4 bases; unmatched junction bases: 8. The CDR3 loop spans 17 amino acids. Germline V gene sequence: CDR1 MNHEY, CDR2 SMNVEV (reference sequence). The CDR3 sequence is CASSSLTSGGAADTQYF. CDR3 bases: TGTGCCAGCAGTTCCCTAACTAGCGGGGGGGCCGCAGATACGCAGTATTTT.

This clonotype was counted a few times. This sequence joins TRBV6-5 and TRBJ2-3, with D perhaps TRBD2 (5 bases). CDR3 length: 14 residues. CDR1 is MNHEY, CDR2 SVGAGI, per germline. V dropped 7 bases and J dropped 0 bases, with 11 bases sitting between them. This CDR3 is CASNTGVSTDTQYF. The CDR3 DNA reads TGTGCCAGCAACACCGGGGTCAGCACAGATACGCAGTATTTT.

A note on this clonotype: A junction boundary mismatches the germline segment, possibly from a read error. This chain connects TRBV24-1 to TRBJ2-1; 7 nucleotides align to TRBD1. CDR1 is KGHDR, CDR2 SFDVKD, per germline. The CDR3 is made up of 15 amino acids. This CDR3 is CATSGSGGSYNAQFF. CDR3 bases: TGTGCCACCAGCGGATCAGGGGGATCTTACAATGCGCAGTTCTTC.

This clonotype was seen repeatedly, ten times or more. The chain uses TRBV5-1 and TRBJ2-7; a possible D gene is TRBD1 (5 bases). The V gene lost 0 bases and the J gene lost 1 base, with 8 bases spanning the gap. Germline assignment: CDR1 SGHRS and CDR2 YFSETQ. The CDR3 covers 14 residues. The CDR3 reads CASSLGGASYEQYF. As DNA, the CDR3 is TGCGCCAGCAGCTTGGGGGGCGCTTCCTACGAGCAGTACTTC.

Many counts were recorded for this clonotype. As DNA, the CDR3 is TGTGCCAGCAGTCCAGAAGGCACTGAAGCTTTCTTT. This encodes CASSPEGTEAFF. This chain links TRBV6-1 with TRBJ1-1; D not certain. The CDR3 runs 12 residues. Germline lookup yields CDR1 MNHNS and CDR2 SASEGT. V dropped 5 bases and J dropped 4 bases, with 8 bases sitting between them.

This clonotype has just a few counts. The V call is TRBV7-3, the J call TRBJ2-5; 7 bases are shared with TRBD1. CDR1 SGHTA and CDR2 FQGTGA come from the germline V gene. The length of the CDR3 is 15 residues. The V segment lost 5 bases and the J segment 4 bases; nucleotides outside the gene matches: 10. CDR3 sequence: CASSTGTEKGETQYF. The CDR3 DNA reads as TGTGCCAGCAGCACAGGGACAGAAAAAGGAGAGACCCAGTACTTC.

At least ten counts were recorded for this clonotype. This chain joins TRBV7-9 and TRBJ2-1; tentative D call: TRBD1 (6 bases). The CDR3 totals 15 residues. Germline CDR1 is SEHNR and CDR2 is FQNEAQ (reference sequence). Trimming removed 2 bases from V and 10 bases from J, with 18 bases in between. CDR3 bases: TGTGCCAGCAGCTTAAATAGGGCAGGGGCTGGGGAGCAGTTCTTC. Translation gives CASSLNRAGAGEQFF.

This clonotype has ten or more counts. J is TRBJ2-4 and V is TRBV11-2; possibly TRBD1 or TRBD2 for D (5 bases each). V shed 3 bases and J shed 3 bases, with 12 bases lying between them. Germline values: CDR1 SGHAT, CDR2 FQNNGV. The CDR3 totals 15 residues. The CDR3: CASSFVGAGKNIQYF. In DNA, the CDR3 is TGTGCCAGCAGCTTTGTTGGGGCGGGCAAAAACATTCAGTACTTC. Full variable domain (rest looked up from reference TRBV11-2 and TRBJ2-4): EAGVAQSPRYKIIEKRQSVAFWCNPISGHATLYWYQQILGQGPKLLIQFQNNGVVDDSQLPKDRFSAERLKGVDSTLKIQPAKLEDSAVYLCASSFVGAGKNIQYFGAGTRLSVL.

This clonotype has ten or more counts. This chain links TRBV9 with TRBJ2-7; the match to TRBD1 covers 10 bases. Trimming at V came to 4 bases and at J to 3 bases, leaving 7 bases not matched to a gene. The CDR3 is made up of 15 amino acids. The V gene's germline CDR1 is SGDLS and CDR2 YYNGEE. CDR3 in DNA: TGTGCCAGCAGCTTGTGGGACAGGGGAGACTACGAGCAGTACTTC. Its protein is CASSLWDRGDYEQYF.

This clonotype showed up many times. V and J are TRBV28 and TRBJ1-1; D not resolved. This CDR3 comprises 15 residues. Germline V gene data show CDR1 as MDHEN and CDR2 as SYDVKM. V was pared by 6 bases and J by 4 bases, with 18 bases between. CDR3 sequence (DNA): TGTGCCAGCAGGGCCGTGGGGTCCAAGCTCACTGAAGCTTTCTTT. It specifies CASRAVGSKLTEAFF.

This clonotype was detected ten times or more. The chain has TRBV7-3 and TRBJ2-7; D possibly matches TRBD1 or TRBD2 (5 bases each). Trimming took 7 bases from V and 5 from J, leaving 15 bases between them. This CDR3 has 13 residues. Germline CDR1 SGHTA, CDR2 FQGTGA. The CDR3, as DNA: TGTGCCAGCACCCCAGGGCCCGGGGACGAGCAGTACTTC. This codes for CASTPGPGDEQYF.

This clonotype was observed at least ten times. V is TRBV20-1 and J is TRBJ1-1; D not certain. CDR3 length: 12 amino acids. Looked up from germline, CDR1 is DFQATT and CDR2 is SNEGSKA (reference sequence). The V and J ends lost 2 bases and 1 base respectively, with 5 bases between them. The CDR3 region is CSARSQNTEAFF. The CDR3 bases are TGCAGTGCTAGATCGCAGAACACTGAAGCTTTCTTT.

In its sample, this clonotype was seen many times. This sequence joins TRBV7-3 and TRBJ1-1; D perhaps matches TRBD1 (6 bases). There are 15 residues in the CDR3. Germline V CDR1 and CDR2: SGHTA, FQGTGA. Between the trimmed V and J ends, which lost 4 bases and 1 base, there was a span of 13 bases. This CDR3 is CASSYGPGENTEAFF. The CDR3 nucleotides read TGTGCCAGCAGCTACGGGCCAGGGGAGAACACTGAAGCTTTCTTT.

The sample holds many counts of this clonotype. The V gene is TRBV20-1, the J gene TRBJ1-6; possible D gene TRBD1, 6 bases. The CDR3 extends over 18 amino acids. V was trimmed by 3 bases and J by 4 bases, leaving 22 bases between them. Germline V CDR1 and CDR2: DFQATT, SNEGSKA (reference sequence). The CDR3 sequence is CSARSWDTEIFYNSPLHF. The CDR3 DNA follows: TGCAGTGCTAGGAGTTGGGACACCGAGATTTTTTATAATTCACCCCTCCACTTT.

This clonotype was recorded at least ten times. The CDR3 DNA sequence: TGCAGCGTTGAAGGGGGACTAGATGGGAACATTCAGTACTTC. This sequence encodes CSVEGGLDGNIQYF. The chain joins TRBV29-1 to TRBJ2-4; 8 bases match TRBD2. CDR1 and CDR2 from the germline V gene are SQVTM and ANQGSEA. Unmatched junction bases numbered 6, after V lost 1 base and J lost 7 bases. The CDR3 runs 14 residues.

The CDR3 bases are TGTGCCAGCAGCACCCAAATCGTATGGGGCCCCTATGGCTACACCTTC. Translating gives CASSTQIVWGPYGYTF. V and J are TRBV3-1 and TRBJ1-2; D is perhaps TRBD1 (5 bases). This CDR3 is built from 16 residues. Germline CDR1 LGHDT, CDR2 YNNKEL (reference sequence). The germline V and J ends were trimmed by 5 bases and 4 bases, with 20 bases remaining between them.

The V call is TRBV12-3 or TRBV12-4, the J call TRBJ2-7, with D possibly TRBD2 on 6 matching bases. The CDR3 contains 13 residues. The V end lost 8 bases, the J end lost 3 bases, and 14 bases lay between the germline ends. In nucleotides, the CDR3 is TGTGCCAGCGGGCTGGAGGGTAACTACGAGCAGTACTTC. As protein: CASGLEGNYEQYF.

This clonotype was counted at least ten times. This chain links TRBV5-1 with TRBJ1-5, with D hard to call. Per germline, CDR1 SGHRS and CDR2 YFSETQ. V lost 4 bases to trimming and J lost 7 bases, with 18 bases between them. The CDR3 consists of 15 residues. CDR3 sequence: CASSLGLAGAQPQHF. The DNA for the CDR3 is TGCGCCAGCAGCCTGGGCCTGGCCGGCGCGCAGCCCCAGCATTTT. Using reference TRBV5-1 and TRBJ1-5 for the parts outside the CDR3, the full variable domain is KAGVTQTPRYLIKTRGQQVTLSCSPISGHRSVSWYQQTPGQGLQFLFEYFSETQRNKGNFPGRFSGRQFSNSRSEMNVSTLELGDSALYLCASSLGLAGAQPQHFGDGTRLSIL.

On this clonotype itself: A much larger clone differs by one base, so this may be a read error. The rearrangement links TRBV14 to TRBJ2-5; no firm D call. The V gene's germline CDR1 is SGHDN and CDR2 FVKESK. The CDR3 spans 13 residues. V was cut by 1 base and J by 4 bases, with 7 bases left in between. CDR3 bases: TGTGCCAGCAGCCAAGTGTTTCTAGAGACCCAGTACTTC. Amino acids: CASSQVFLETQYF.

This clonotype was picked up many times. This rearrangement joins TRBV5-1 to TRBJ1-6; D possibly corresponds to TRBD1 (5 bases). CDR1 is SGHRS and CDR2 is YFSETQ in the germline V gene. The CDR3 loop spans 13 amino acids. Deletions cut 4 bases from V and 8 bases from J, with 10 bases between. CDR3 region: CASSPGPDSPLHF. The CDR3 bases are TGCGCCAGCAGCCCGGGGCCGGATTCACCCCTCCACTTT. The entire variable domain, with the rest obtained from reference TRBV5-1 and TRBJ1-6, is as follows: KAGVTQTPRYLIKTRGQQVTLSCSPISGHRSVSWYQQTPGQGLQFLFEYFSETQRNKGNFPGRFSGRQFSNSRSEMNVSTLELGDSALYLCASSPGPDSPLHFGNGTRLTVT.